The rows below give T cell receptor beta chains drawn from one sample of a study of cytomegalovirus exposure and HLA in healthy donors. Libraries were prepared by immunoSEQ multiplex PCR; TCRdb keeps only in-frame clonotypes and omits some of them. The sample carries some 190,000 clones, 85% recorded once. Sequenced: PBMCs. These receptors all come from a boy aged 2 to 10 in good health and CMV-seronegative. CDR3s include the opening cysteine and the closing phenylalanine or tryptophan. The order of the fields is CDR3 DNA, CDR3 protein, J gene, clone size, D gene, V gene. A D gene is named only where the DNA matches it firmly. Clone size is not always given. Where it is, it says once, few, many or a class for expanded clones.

TGTGCCAGCAGTTTAGGTGGCAGACTCAAAGAGCAGTTCTTC,CASSLGGRLKEQFF,TRBJ2-1,.,.,TRBV27
TGTGCCAGCAGTGAGCCACCCTACAGGGGGCCGACCTACGAGCAGTACTTC,CASSEPPYRGPTYEQYF,TRBJ2-7,.,TRBD1,TRBV6-1
TGTGCCAGCTCACCATCCCCCAGGTACTGCAATGAGCAGTTCTTC,CASSPSPRYCNEQFF,TRBJ2-1,.,.,TRBV18
TGTGCCAGCAGCCTATTTTCCGGGGGTAAAGAGACCCAGTACTTC,CASSLFSGGKETQYF,TRBJ2-5,.,.,TRBV5-4
TGTGCCAGCAGTGCCACAGGGGGGAGCTATGGCTACACCTTC,CASSATGGSYGYTF,TRBJ1-2,.,TRBD1,TRBV25-1
TGCAGCGTCACCTCCGGGACAGGGAATGGCTACACCTTC,CSVTSGTGNGYTF,TRBJ1-2,once,TRBD1,TRBV29-1
TGTGCCAGCAGCCCACCGTCCGGACTAGCCTCTGGAAATGAGCAGTTCTTC,CASSPPSGLASGNEQFF,TRBJ2-1,.,TRBD2,TRBV7-9
TGTGCCAGCAGCTTATCATCGGTAAAGGAGACCCAGTACTTC,CASSLSSVKETQYF,TRBJ2-5,.,.,TRBV11-2
TGTGCCAGCAGTGGGGAGTTCATTCAGTACTTC,CASSGEFIQYF,TRBJ2-4,.,.,TRBV2
TGTGCCAGCAGTATCCGGGAGGACGACTACGAGCAGTACTTC,CASSIREDDYEQYF,TRBJ2-7,.,TRBD2,TRBV27
TGCAGCGTTGGGGGCGGAGAGACCCAGTACTTC,CSVGGGETQYF,TRBJ2-5,.,.,TRBV29-1
TGTGCCAGCAGCGAACACATTAGCAATCAGCCCCAGCATTTT,CASSEHISNQPQHF,TRBJ1-5,.,.,TRBV2
TGTGCCAGCAGCTTGGTGAGGGATAGCGCTGAAGCTTTCTTT,CASSLVRDSAEAFF,TRBJ1-1,.,.,TRBV5-5
TGTGCCAGCAGCTCCGAAGAGACCCAGTACTTC,CASSSEETQYF,TRBJ2-5,few,.,TRBV7-9
TGTGCCAGTAGTACGACTAGCAATGTTAAGGTTGAGACCCAGTACTTC,CASSTTSNVKVETQYF,TRBJ2-5,.,TRBD2,TRBV19
TGTGCCAGCAGCGGGTCTCGAGTATATGGCTACACCTTC,CASSGSRVYGYTF,TRBJ1-2,once,.,TRBV2
TGTGCCAGCAGGCTAGAGTTCCGCTTCTATGGCTACACCTTC,CASRLEFRFYGYTF,TRBJ1-2,.,.,TRBV6-1
TGCGCCAGCAGCTCTACCTCCGGGATTAGAGCTTACGAGCAGTACTTC,CASSSTSGIRAYEQYF,TRBJ2-7,.,.,TRBV5-1
TGCGCCAGCAGCTTGGTGGGACAGGGGCCAGATACGCAGTATTTT,CASSLVGQGPDTQYF,TRBJ2-3,.,TRBD1,TRBV5-1
TGTGCCTGGAGTGTACAGAATGATCAGCCCCAGCATTTT,CAWSVQNDQPQHF,TRBJ1-5,.,.,TRBV30
TGTGCCAGCAGTCCGACAGGGGCGGGTCAGCCCCAGCATTTT,CASSPTGAGQPQHF,TRBJ1-5,few,TRBD1,TRBV28
TGTGCCTGGAGTGCGACAGTTATGAACACTGAAGCTTTCTTT,CAWSATVMNTEAFF,TRBJ1-1,.,.,TRBV30
TGCGCCAGCAGCACCGGACTAGCGGACTCCTACGAGCAGTACTTC,CASSTGLADSYEQYF,TRBJ2-7,.,TRBD2,TRBV4-1
TGTGCCAGTAATAAGGCAGGGGGCGCGAAGGGTCAGCCCCAGCATTTT,CASNKAGGAKGQPQHF,TRBJ1-5,.,TRBD1,TRBV19
TGTGCCAGCAGGGTGGACAGGGCGAATCAGCCCCAGCATTTT,CASRVDRANQPQHF,TRBJ1-5,.,TRBD1,TRBV6-1
TGTGCCACCAGCACGACCGTTGGACAGGGCAAAGGCTACACCTTC,CATSTTVGQGKGYTF,TRBJ1-2,few,TRBD1,TRBV15
TGTGCCAGCGGTGGACAGGCAAATTCACCCCTCCACTTT,CASGGQANSPLHF,TRBJ1-6,.,TRBD1,TRBV28
TGTTCCAGCAGCTTCCCTAGCGGGAGGGCCGTAGAGACCCAGTACTTC,CSSSFPSGRAVETQYF,TRBJ2-5,.,TRBD2,TRBV7-9
TGTGCCAGCATTCGCCGACGGGATGAGCAGTTCTTC,CASIRRRDEQFF,TRBJ2-1,once,.,TRBV7-9
TGCGCCAGCAGCTTGGTGGGACAAGTATACTCACCCCTCCACTTT,CASSLVGQVYSPLHF,TRBJ1-6,.,.,TRBV5-1
TGTGCCAGCTCCCCCGGGGGGATCCCCTACGAGCAGTACTTC,CASSPGGIPYEQYF,TRBJ2-7,.,TRBD2,TRBV28
TGCGCCAGCAGCTTGGGGGGCAGGGAGGAAAATCAGCCCCAGCATTTT,CASSLGGREENQPQHF,TRBJ1-5,.,.,TRBV5-1
TGCGCCAGCAGCTCCCCACCCGGGAGGGCCGGGGAGACCCAGTACTTC,CASSSPPGRAGETQYF,TRBJ2-5,.,TRBD2,TRBV5-1
TGTGCCACCAGCAGAGCCAGGGAAAAACTGTTTTTT,CATSRAREKLFF,TRBJ1-4,.,.,TRBV15
TGTGCCAGCAGCTTGGGGGGACAGCGGCCCACCGGGGAGCTGTTTTTT,CASSLGGQRPTGELFF,TRBJ2-2,.,.,TRBV7-9
TGTGCCAGCAGTGGGACTAGCGTTAGTTTGAACACCGGGGAGCTGTTTTTT,CASSGTSVSLNTGELFF,TRBJ2-2,.,TRBD2,TRBV2